One T cell receptor (beta chain) is described in this entry. The target antigen is unknown. 13 Jbeta primers and 60 Vbeta primers were used for the PCR. Assay used: immunoSEQ multiplex PCR; TCRdb lists only in-frame clones, some missing. The data contain more than 130,000 clones, about three quarters of them singletons. This sample is part of a study of cytomegalovirus exposure and HLA in healthy donors. Study conclusions and caveats: The study designated about 180 TCR beta chains cytomegalovirus-associated.

The specimen sequenced was PBMCs. The source of this sequence is a human donor in good health.

The chain's CDR3 is CASSQFPSGPTSRHEQFF. The CDR3 DNA reads as TGCGCCAGCAGCCAATTCCCCAGTGGGCCTACTAGTAGGCATGAGCAGTTCTTC. This chain uses TRBV4-1 with TRBJ2-1, with D tentatively TRBD2 (5 bases). The CDR3 covers 18 residues. Trimming pared 2 bases from V and 8 bases from J, leaving 25 bases between. CDR1 and CDR2 from the germline V gene are MGHRA and YSYEKL.